One and the same sample provided the 32 T cell receptor beta chains below, sequenced in a study of blood T cell repertoires in COVID-19. The method was immunoSEQ multiplex PCR; TCRdb's version includes in-frame clones alone and lacks a portion of them. The data show tens of thousands of clones, with around 80% seen just once and more than 4.5% held by the top ten. Sequenced: peripheral blood. The receptor set was obtained from a woman older than 75 with active or convalescent COVID-19.

A few counts support this clone. V gene TRBV5-4 combines with J gene TRBJ2-1; 9 bases are shared with TRBD1. The CDR3 spans 16 residues. The V gene's germline CDR1 is SGHNT and CDR2 YYREEE (reference sequence). The V segment lost 5 bases and the J segment 2 bases; nucleotides outside the gene matches: 8. The CDR3 bases are TGTGCCAGCAGTTTCGCCGGGACAGGGACCTACAATGAGCAGTTCTTC. Amino acids: CASSFAGTGTYNEQFF.

This chain connects TRBV18 to TRBJ1-5, with 7 nucleotides matching TRBD1. This CDR3 is 15 amino acids long. The V gene end was trimmed by 6 bases and the J gene end by 3 bases; junction bases not matched to a gene: 8. From germline, CDR1 is KGHSH and CDR2 LQKENI. CDR3 in amino acids: CASSGPGQNNQPQHF. The CDR3 DNA reads TGTGCCAGCTCGGGCCCGGGACAGAACAATCAGCCCCAGCATTTT.

The chain combines TRBV4-3 with TRBJ1-3; 8 positions match TRBD1. Germline V gives CDR1 LGHNA, CDR2 YSLEER. CDR3 length: 16 residues. V shed 0 bases, J shed 3 bases, and the junction held 4 bases outside the gene matches. The CDR3 is CASSQEWTGNGNTIYF. Written as DNA, the CDR3 is TGCGCCAGCAGCCAAGAATGGACAGGGAATGGAAACACCATATATTTT.

The chain couples TRBV4-1 to TRBJ1-2; 10 nucleotides agree with TRBD1. V was clipped by 0 bases and J by 4 bases; unmatched bases: 5. Germline V lookup: CDR1 MGHRA, CDR2 YSYEKL. CDR3 length: 16 residues. CDR3 protein: CASSQEPGQGFYGYTF. In DNA, the CDR3 is TGCGCCAGCAGCCAAGAACCGGGACAGGGGTTCTATGGCTACACCTTC.

The chain combines TRBV28 with TRBJ1-2, with 9 bases that match TRBD1. Germline assignment: CDR1 MDHEN and CDR2 SYDVKM. V trimming: 6 bases; J trimming: 7 bases; junction bases outside the gene matches: 9. The CDR3 is made up of 14 amino acids. The DNA for the CDR3 is TGTGCCAGCAGGACCGGGACAGGGATAGGTGGCTACACCTTC. Its protein product is CASRTGTGIGGYTF.

This rearrangement joins TRBV29-1 to TRBJ2-6; D unclear. From germline, CDR1 is SQVTM and CDR2 ANQGSEA. The germline V and J ends were trimmed by 6 bases and 2 bases, with 8 bases remaining between them. The CDR3 spans 13 residues. The DNA for the CDR3 is TGCAGCGTCCCTAATCCTGGGGCCAACGTCCTGACTTTC. Amino acids: CSVPNPGANVLTF.

A few counts support this clone. The sample has other DNA sequences that encode this CDR3 too. This chain connects TRBV7-2 to TRBJ2-7; 10 nucleotides align to TRBD2. The CDR3 totals 14 residues. In germline, CDR1 is SGHTA, CDR2 FQGNSA. The J segment lost 7 bases and the V segment lost 1 base, leaving 4 bases of the junction unmatched. The CDR3 nucleotides are TGTGCCAGCAGCTTAGGGCTAGCGGGGGCAGAGCAGTACTTC. It yields the protein CASSLGLAGAEQYF. The variable domain in full, with the rest retrieved from reference TRBV7-2 and TRBJ2-7, is GAGVSQSPSNKVTEKGKDVELRCDPISGHTALYWYRQSLGQGLEFLIYFQGNSAPDKSGLPSDRFSAERTGGSVSTLTIQRTQQEDSAVYLCASSLGLAGAEQYFGPGTRLTVT.

Only one count was recorded for this clone. This chain links TRBV30 with TRBJ2-5; D might be TRBD1 (5 bases). Germline lookup yields CDR1 GTSNPN and CDR2 SVGIG (reference sequence). Between the trimmed V and J ends, which lost 4 bases and 2 bases, there was a span of 11 bases. CDR3 length: 13 residues. This chain's CDR3 is CAWKGHPQETQYF. The DNA of the CDR3 is TGTGCCTGGAAAGGACACCCGCAAGAGACCCAGTACTTC.

This clone has a handful of counts. The V call is TRBV2, the J call TRBJ1-2; maybe TRBD1 (5 bases). Trimming removed 6 bases at V and 4 bases at J, with 12 bases between. Germline V lookup: CDR1 SNHLY, CDR2 FYNNEI. CDR3 size: 13 residues. This CDR3 reads CASSRDRLYGYTF. The CDR3 DNA reads as TGTGCCAGCAGCCGAGACAGACTCTATGGCTACACCTTC. Combining the CDR3 with reference TRBV2 and TRBJ1-2 gives the whole variable domain EPEVTQTPSHQVTQMGQEVILRCVPISNHLYFYWYRQILGQKVEFLVSFYNNEISEKSEIFDDQFSVERPDGSNFTLKIRSTKLEDSAMYFCASSRDRLYGYTFGSGTRLTVV.

The J gene is TRBJ1-5, the V gene TRBV18; possibly TRBD1 for D (5 bases). This CDR3 is 17 amino acids long. The V gene's germline CDR1 is KGHSH and CDR2 LQKENI. V lost 0 bases and J 4 bases, leaving 16 bases between the germline ends. The chain's CDR3 is CASSPPAGMGGNQPQHF. Written as DNA, the CDR3 is TGTGCCAGCTCACCACCGGCAGGGATGGGAGGAAATCAGCCCCAGCATTTT.

This clone was picked up a small number of times. The genes are TRBV4-3 and TRBJ2-1, with D tentatively TRBD2 (6 bases). Germline values: CDR1 LGHNA, CDR2 YSLEER. V was shortened by 0 bases and J by 0 bases, with 12 bases between the two germline ends. The CDR3 length is 17 residues. The CDR3: CASSQDRATSSYNEQFF. CDR3 sequence (DNA): TGCGCCAGCAGCCAAGATCGAGCGACTAGCTCCTACAATGAGCAGTTCTTC.

J is TRBJ2-3 and V is TRBV11-2, with a possible D match to TRBD2 (7 bases). Trimming shortened V by 7 bases and J by 4 bases, and 15 bases separated the two germline ends. Germline CDR1 reads SGHAT; CDR2 reads FQNNGV. The CDR3 length is 14 residues. The DNA of the CDR3 is TGTGCCAGCACCGAGGGGGGGAGTGCAGATACGCAGTATTTT. This gives the protein CASTEGGSADTQYF.

This clone was seen once. The chain employs TRBV9 and TRBJ2-2; 11 nucleotides agree with TRBD2. The germline gives CDR1 SGDLS, CDR2 YYNGEE. This CDR3 region has 14 residues. V trimming: 7 bases; J trimming: 6 bases; junction bases outside the gene matches: 5. Here the CDR3 reads CASGSGGEAGELFF. Written as DNA, the CDR3 is TGTGCCAGCGGTAGCGGGGGGGAGGCCGGGGAGCTGTTTTTT.

This clone has just one count. The chain carries TRBV24-1 and TRBJ2-5, with 7 nucleotides matching TRBD2. This CDR3 has 17 residues. From germline, CDR1 is KGHDR and CDR2 SFDVKD. The J segment lost 0 bases and the V segment lost 6 bases, leaving 12 bases of the junction unmatched. CDR3 sequence (DNA): TGTGCCACCAGTCGAGGCGGGGAGGGGAGGAACCAAGAGACCCAGTACTTC. This codes for CATSRGGEGRNQETQYF.

The chain employs TRBV7-8 and TRBJ2-1; the D is unclear. The length of the CDR3 is 12 residues. The germline gives CDR1 SGHVS, CDR2 FQNEAQ. Trimming stripped 5 bases from V and 2 bases from J, with 4 bases between. CDR3 DNA sequence: TGTGCCAGCAGCCTAACCTACAATGAGCAGTTCTTC. This translates into CASSLTYNEQFF.

The rearrangement links TRBV2 to TRBJ1-3, with 7 bases identical to TRBD1. V lost 9 bases, J lost 0 bases, and 5 bases stayed unmatched. The CDR3 is 14 amino acids. The germline gives CDR1 SNHLY, CDR2 FYNNEI. The chain's CDR3 is CASMDRFSGNTIYF. DNA of the CDR3: TGTGCCAGTATGGACAGGTTCTCTGGAAACACCATATATTTT.

This clone was counted only a few times. CDR3 sequence (DNA): TGTGCCAGCAGCTTAGTGTGGGGCTCGTACAATGAGCAGTTCTTC. This translates into CASSLVWGSYNEQFF. V is TRBV11-1 and J is TRBJ2-1; D might be TRBD1 (5 bases). Looked up from germline, CDR1 is SGHAT and CDR2 is FQDESV (reference sequence). V gave up 1 base and J gave up 4 bases, with 11 bases separating them. The CDR3 loop spans 15 amino acids.

The V call is TRBV7-2, the J call TRBJ1-1; D perhaps matches TRBD1 (5 bases). The CDR3 loop spans 15 amino acids. Trimming removed 5 bases from V and 6 bases from J, with 19 bases in between. Per the germline V gene, CDR1 is SGHTA and CDR2 is FQGNSA. The CDR3 DNA reads as TGTGCCAGCAGCCAAGGTGGGGCGTCGATCCCTGAAGCTTTCTTT. This codes for CASSQGGASIPEAFF.

V gene TRBV24-1 combines with J gene TRBJ1-2, with D hard to call. V was shortened by 3 bases and J by 4 bases, with 8 bases between the two germline ends. CDR3 length: 13 residues. CDR1 is KGHDR, CDR2 SFDVKD, per germline. CDR3 nucleotides: TGTGCCACCAGTGATAGAACAGTCTATGGCTACACCTTC. Translating it yields CATSDRTVYGYTF.

The rearrangement joins TRBV7-9 to TRBJ1-3; D not certain. Deletions cut 1 base from V and 3 bases from J, with 7 bases between. The CDR3 totals 14 residues. Germline V gives CDR1 SEHNR, CDR2 FQNEAQ (reference sequence). The CDR3 coding sequence is TGTGCCAGCAGCTTAGTGGGGAGTGGAAACACCATATATTTT. Translation: CASSLVGSGNTIYF.

The chain couples TRBV5-3 to TRBJ1-1; 7 bases line up with TRBD1. TRBV5-3 has ORF status, its function being uncertain. The junction had 10 bases not matched to a gene; V was cut back by 2 bases and J by 0 bases. The CDR3 has 17 amino acids. Here the CDR3 reads CARSLVGDTGVNTEAFF. In nucleotides, the CDR3 is TGTGCCAGAAGCTTAGTTGGGGATACAGGGGTGAACACTGAAGCTTTCTTT.

The genes are TRBV24-1 and TRBJ1-1, with 9 bases lining up with TRBD1. V lost 3 bases to trimming and J lost 6 bases; unmatched junction nucleotides: 4. The CDR3 length is 14 residues. Germline-derived CDR1 and CDR2 are KGHDR and SFDVKD. The CDR3 nucleotides are TGTGCCACCAGTGATAACAGGGGGCAATCTGAAGCTTTCTTT. Amino acid sequence: CATSDNRGQSEAFF.

This rearrangement joins TRBV7-2 to TRBJ2-7; 11 bases line up with TRBD2. The J segment lost 1 base and the V segment lost 5 bases, leaving 4 bases of the junction unmatched. Germline CDR1 SGHTA, CDR2 FQGNSA. This CDR3 spans 15 amino acids. CDR3 sequence reads: CASSALAGGSYEQYF. CDR3 bases: TGTGCCAGCAGCGCCTTAGCGGGGGGGTCCTACGAGCAGTACTTC.

The rearrangement links TRBV29-1 to TRBJ2-7; maybe TRBD2 (6 bases). Trimming took 6 bases from V and 4 from J, leaving 16 bases between them. CDR1 is SQVTM, CDR2 ANQGSEA, per germline. This CDR3 contains 13 residues. The CDR3 protein is CSVVFGGFYEQYF. CDR3 nucleotides: TGCAGCGTGGTATTTGGGGGGTTTTACGAGCAGTACTTC.

This chain joins TRBV7-2 and TRBJ2-1, with a weak D call TRBD1 (5 bases). Trimming removed 0 bases at V and 8 bases at J, with 8 bases between. The CDR3 contains 13 residues. Germline V gene lookup returns CDR1 SGHTA and CDR2 FQGNSA. DNA for the CDR3: TGTGCCAGCAGCTTAGCCTGGGGCGATGAGCAGTTCTTC. This translates into CASSLAWGDEQFF.

CDR3 loop: CASSLLGGGTNQETQYF. The DNA for the CDR3 is TGTGCCAGCTCACTTCTTGGAGGGGGCACAAACCAAGAGACCCAGTACTTC. This chain connects TRBV18 to TRBJ2-5; tentatively, D is TRBD1 (7 bases). This CDR3 has 17 residues. Germline V gene lookup returns CDR1 KGHSH and CDR2 LQKENI. V was trimmed by 4 bases and J by 0 bases, leaving 18 bases between them. The whole variable domain, remainder taken from reference TRBV18 and TRBJ2-5, is NAGVMQNPRHLVRRRGQEARLRCSPMKGHSHVYWYRQLPEEGLKFMVYLQKENIIDESGMPKERFSAEFPKEGPSILRIQQVVRGDSAAYFCASSLLGGGTNQETQYFGPGTRLLVL.

The chain carries TRBV6-4 and TRBJ1-1; D is uncertain. This CDR3 is 13 amino acids long. Germline V CDR1 and CDR2: MRHNA, SNTAGT. The germline V and J ends were trimmed by 6 bases and 0 bases, with 8 bases remaining between them. CDR3 bases: TGTGCCAGCAGCCCTCGAGTGAACACTGAAGCTTTCTTT. This gives the protein CASSPRVNTEAFF.

This clone was recorded a few times. The chain is built from TRBV10-3 and TRBJ1-4; 8 nucleotides match TRBD1. With V trimmed by 2 bases and J by 0 bases, 8 bases remained unmatched. Germline V lookup: CDR1 ENHRY, CDR2 SYGVKD. The length of the CDR3 is 18 residues. In nucleotides, the CDR3 is TGTGCCATCAGTGAGGCCCGACCGGGACAGGCAACTAATGAAAAACTGTTTTTT. Translating it yields CAISEARPGQATNEKLFF.

In its sample, this clone was seen a few times. J is TRBJ1-3 and V is TRBV5-8; maybe TRBD1 (5 bases). Trimming stripped 2 bases from V and 10 bases from J, with 10 bases between. Looked up from germline, CDR1 is SGHTS and CDR2 is YDEGEE. The CDR3 is made up of 12 amino acids. The CDR3 bases are TGTGCCAGCAGCTTACCGGACAAAACCATATATTTT. Protein sequence: CASSLPDKTIYF. Full variable domain (outside the CDR3, taken from reference TRBV5-8 and TRBJ1-3): EAGVTQSPTHLIKTRGQQATLRCSPISGHTSVYWYQQALGLGLQFLLWYDEGEERNRGNFPPRFSGRQFPNYSSELNVNALELEDSALYLCASSLPDKTIYFGEGSWLTVV.

This chain connects TRBV29-1 to TRBJ2-3; tentative D call: TRBD2 (6 bases). The CDR3 length is 14 residues. V was pared by 3 bases and J by 4 bases, with 14 bases between. Per the germline V gene, CDR1 is SQVTM and CDR2 is ANQGSEA. As DNA, the CDR3 is TGCAGCGTTGAGCGGGGCGTCGGGGCAGATACGCAGTATTTT. Translation: CSVERGVGADTQYF.

This clone came up a few times. The V call is TRBV7-9, the J call TRBJ1-4; 8 bases agree with TRBD1. J lost 6 bases, V lost 5 bases, and 8 bases had no gene match. The germline V gene encodes CDR1 SEHNR and CDR2 FQNEAQ (reference sequence). The CDR3 runs to 15 residues. In DNA form, the CDR3 reads TGTGCCAGCAGCCGTACAGGGGGAGTGTATGAAAAACTGTTTTTT. Protein: CASSRTGGVYEKLFF.

The chain uses TRBV6-5 and TRBJ2-7, with 7 positions matching TRBD2. Germline values: CDR1 MNHEY, CDR2 SVGAGI. This CDR3 has 14 residues. J gave up 3 bases and V 6 bases, and 8 bases lay outside the gene matches. The CDR3 DNA sequence: TGTGCCAGCAGCGATTGGGGGGGAAGCTACGAGCAGTACTTC. It encodes CASSDWGGSYEQYF.